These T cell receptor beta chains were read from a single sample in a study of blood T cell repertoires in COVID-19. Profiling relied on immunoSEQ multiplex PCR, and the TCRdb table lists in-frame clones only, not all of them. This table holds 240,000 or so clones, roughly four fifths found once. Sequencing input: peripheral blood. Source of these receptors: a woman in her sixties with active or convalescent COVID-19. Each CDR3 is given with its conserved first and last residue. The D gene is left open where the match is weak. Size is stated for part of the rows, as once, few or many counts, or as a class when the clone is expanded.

CDR3 protein: CASSPGGRSYNEQFF
CDR3 DNA: TGTGCCAGCAGCCCTGGAGGCAGGAGCTACAATGAGCAGTTCTTC
clone size: -
V gene: TRBV7-3
D gene: -
J gene: TRBJ2-1

CDR3 protein: CASSLVGLGETQYF
CDR3 DNA: TGCGCCAGCAGCTTGGTGGGGCTAGGAGAGACCCAGTACTTC
clone size: -
V gene: TRBV5-1
D gene: -
J gene: TRBJ2-5

CDR3 protein: CASSPYREYGYTF
CDR3 DNA: TGTGCCAGCAGTCCTTACAGGGAGTATGGCTACACCTTC
clone size: once
V gene: TRBV28
D gene: -
J gene: TRBJ1-2

CDR3 protein: CAWSGLAGREQYF
CDR3 DNA: TGTGCCTGGAGTGGACTAGCGGGACGGGAGCAGTACTTC
clone size: few
V gene: TRBV30
D gene: TRBD2
J gene: TRBJ2-7

CDR3 protein: CASSAGLNTEAFF
CDR3 DNA: TGTGCCAGTAGTGCCGGACTTAACACTGAAGCTTTCTTT
clone size: -
V gene: TRBV19
D gene: -
J gene: TRBJ1-1

CDR3 protein: CASSSGVSSGAKNIQYF
CDR3 DNA: TGTGCCAGCAGCAGCGGGGTTTCTAGTGGGGCCAAAAACATTCAGTACTTC
clone size: -
V gene: TRBV5-8
D gene: TRBD2
J gene: TRBJ2-4

CDR3 protein: CAISFRALYTF
CDR3 DNA: TGTGCCATCAGCTTCAGGGCTCTCTACACCTTC
clone size: few
V gene: TRBV10-3
D gene: -
J gene: TRBJ1-2

CDR3 protein: CSASSRVGNNEQFF
CDR3 DNA: TGCAGTGCTAGTTCCAGGGTGGGGAACAATGAGCAGTTCTTC
clone size: -
V gene: TRBV20-1
D gene: -
J gene: TRBJ2-1

CDR3 protein: CASSSTSGGSDTQYF
CDR3 DNA: TGTGCCAGCAGCTCCACTAGCGGGGGATCAGATACGCAGTATTTT
clone size: -
V gene: TRBV6-2/TRBV6-3
D gene: TRBD2
J gene: TRBJ2-3

CDR3 protein: CASSQGSSEGNEKLFF
CDR3 DNA: TGCGCCAGCAGCCAAGGATCATCTGAGGGCAATGAAAAACTGTTTTTT
clone size: -
V gene: TRBV4-3
D gene: -
J gene: TRBJ1-4

CDR3 protein: CASSLPTKSRYGYTF
CDR3 DNA: TGCGCCAGCAGTCTACCGACAAAGAGTAGGTATGGCTACACCTTC
clone size: -
V gene: TRBV23-1
D gene: -
J gene: TRBJ1-2

CDR3 protein: CAWGTSGFTDTQYF
CDR3 DNA: TGTGCCTGGGGGACTAGCGGATTCACAGATACGCAGTATTTT
clone size: once
V gene: TRBV5-4
D gene: TRBD2
J gene: TRBJ2-3

CDR3 protein: CSVEDSQVPGKLFF
CDR3 DNA: TGCAGCGTTGAAGATTCCCAGGTCCCAGGAAAACTGTTTTTT
clone size: -
V gene: TRBV29-1
D gene: -
J gene: TRBJ1-4

CDR3 protein: CASGRDRGSYEQYF
CDR3 DNA: TGTGCCAGCGGCCGGGACAGGGGCTCCTACGAGCAGTACTTC
clone size: -
V gene: TRBV7-2
D gene: TRBD1
J gene: TRBJ2-7

CDR3 protein: CASSLMGGNTGELFF
CDR3 DNA: TGTGCCAGCAGCTTAATGGGAGGGAACACCGGGGAGCTGTTTTTT
clone size: -
V gene: TRBV7-3
D gene: -
J gene: TRBJ2-2

CDR3 protein: CAWSVQALYGYTF
CDR3 DNA: TGTGCCTGGAGTGTACAGGCCCTCTATGGCTACACCTTC
clone size: -
V gene: TRBV30
D gene: -
J gene: TRBJ1-2

CDR3 protein: CASSFHEGYGYTF
CDR3 DNA: TGTGCCAGCAGCTTCCATGAGGGCTATGGCTACACCTTC
clone size: -
V gene: TRBV5-4
D gene: -
J gene: TRBJ1-2

CDR3 protein: CASIRSGGGNTEAFF
CDR3 DNA: TGTGCCAGCATCCGATCGGGGGGCGGGAACACTGAAGCTTTCTTT
clone size: -
V gene: TRBV7-9
D gene: -
J gene: TRBJ1-1

CDR3 protein: CASSRGQGVGANYGYTF
CDR3 DNA: TGTGCCAGCAGTCGTGGACAGGGTGTGGGAGCTAACTATGGCTACACCTTC
clone size: -
V gene: TRBV6-6
D gene: TRBD1
J gene: TRBJ1-2

CDR3 protein: CASSEGGHRGINTEAFF
CDR3 DNA: TGTGCCAGCAGTGAAGGCGGACATAGGGGAATAAACACTGAAGCTTTCTTT
clone size: -
V gene: TRBV6-1
D gene: -
J gene: TRBJ1-1

CDR3 protein: CASSPDGGDTEAFF
CDR3 DNA: TGCGCCAGCAGCCCCGACGGAGGGGACACTGAAGCTTTCTTT
clone size: -
V gene: TRBV5-1
D gene: -
J gene: TRBJ1-1

CDR3 protein: CSAPRDIEAFF
CDR3 DNA: TGCAGTGCCCCCCGGGACATTGAAGCTTTCTTT
clone size: -
V gene: TRBV20-1
D gene: -
J gene: TRBJ1-1

CDR3 protein: CASSFGQGDQPQHF
CDR3 DNA: TGTGCCAGCAGCTTTGGACAGGGGGACCAGCCCCAGCATTTT
clone size: -
V gene: TRBV7-8
D gene: TRBD1
J gene: TRBJ1-5

CDR3 protein: CASSVGGQRNNYGYTF
CDR3 DNA: TGTGCCAGCAGCGTAGGGGGGCAGAGAAATAACTATGGCTACACCTTC
clone size: -
V gene: TRBV9
D gene: -
J gene: TRBJ1-2

CDR3 protein: CAWSVGQGPTYEQYF
CDR3 DNA: TGTGCCTGGAGTGTGGGACAGGGTCCTACGTACGAGCAGTACTTC
clone size: -
V gene: TRBV30
D gene: TRBD1
J gene: TRBJ2-7

CDR3 protein: CASSIDQDSSGNTIYF
CDR3 DNA: TGTGCCAGTAGTATAGACCAGGACAGCTCTGGAAACACCATATATTTT
clone size: -
V gene: TRBV19
D gene: -
J gene: TRBJ1-3

CDR3 protein: CASSRTSATTDTQYF
CDR3 DNA: TGTGCCAGCAGTCGCACTAGCGCCACCACAGATACGCAGTATTTT
clone size: -
V gene: TRBV2
D gene: TRBD2
J gene: TRBJ2-3

CDR3 protein: CASSKATSGGQDSSYNEQFF
CDR3 DNA: TGTGCCAGCAGCAAAGCAACTAGCGGGGGGCAAGACAGCTCCTACAATGAGCAGTTCTTC
clone size: -
V gene: TRBV21-1
D gene: -
J gene: TRBJ2-1

CDR3 protein: CSVWRTDTQYF
CDR3 DNA: TGCAGTGTGTGGAGAACAGATACGCAGTATTTT
clone size: -
V gene: TRBV20-1
D gene: -
J gene: TRBJ2-3

CDR3 protein: CATSRALAGVADTQYF
CDR3 DNA: TGTGCCACCAGCAGAGCGCTAGCGGGGGTGGCAGATACGCAGTATTTT
clone size: -
V gene: TRBV15
D gene: TRBD2
J gene: TRBJ2-3

CDR3 protein: CASSLANREETQYF
CDR3 DNA: TGTGCCAGCAGCTTAGCCAACCGGGAAGAGACCCAGTACTTC
clone size: -
V gene: TRBV11-2
D gene: -
J gene: TRBJ2-5

CDR3 protein: CASSLGTGGFVNTEAFF
CDR3 DNA: TGTGCCAGCAGCCTCGGGACAGGGGGCTTTGTGAACACTGAAGCTTTCTTT
clone size: -
V gene: TRBV7-9
D gene: TRBD1
J gene: TRBJ1-1

CDR3 protein: CASRPTGLGNSPLHF
CDR3 DNA: TGTGCCAGCAGACCGACAGGGCTAGGGAATTCACCCCTCCACTTT
clone size: -
V gene: TRBV2
D gene: TRBD1
J gene: TRBJ1-6

CDR3 protein: CAWSKGGSYEQYF
CDR3 DNA: TGTGCCTGGAGCAAAGGGGGTTCCTACGAGCAGTACTTC
clone size: -
V gene: TRBV30
D gene: -
J gene: TRBJ2-7

CDR3 protein: CGSGGGGYNEQFF
CDR3 DNA: TGTGGAAGCGGTGGCGGGGGGTACAATGAGCAGTTCTTC
clone size: -
V gene: TRBV7-9
D gene: TRBD2
J gene: TRBJ2-1

CDR3 protein: CASSQAGSGGAYDTQYF
CDR3 DNA: TGCGCCAGCAGCCAAGCGGGTAGCGGGGGGGCCTATGATACGCAGTATTTT
clone size: -
V gene: TRBV4-1
D gene: TRBD2
J gene: TRBJ2-3

CDR3 protein: CASSPGRGSFPYEQYF
CDR3 DNA: TGTGCCAGCAGCCCCGGGAGAGGGTCCTTTCCCTACGAGCAGTACTTC
clone size: few
V gene: TRBV5-8
D gene: -
J gene: TRBJ2-7

CDR3 protein: CASSLVRGANEKLFF
CDR3 DNA: TGTGCCAGCAGCTTAGTAAGGGGCGCGAATGAAAAACTGTTTTTT
clone size: -
V gene: TRBV11-2
D gene: -
J gene: TRBJ1-4

CDR3 protein: CASSLAGGVTYEQYF
CDR3 DNA: TGTGCCAGCAGTTTAGCCGGGGGGGTAACCTACGAGCAGTACTTC
clone size: -
V gene: TRBV7-2
D gene: TRBD2
J gene: TRBJ2-7

CDR3 protein: CASSLAAGTGPYEQYF
CDR3 DNA: TGCGCCAGCAGCTTGGCCGCCGGGACAGGGCCTTACGAGCAGTACTTC
clone size: -
V gene: TRBV5-1
D gene: TRBD1
J gene: TRBJ2-7

CDR3 protein: CASSLFSSGGTDEQFF
CDR3 DNA: TGTGCCAGCAGCTTATTTAGTAGCGGGGGTACGGATGAGCAGTTCTTC
clone size: -
V gene: TRBV7-3
D gene: TRBD2
J gene: TRBJ2-1

CDR3 protein: CASSPGLHEEQFF
CDR3 DNA: TGTGCCAGCTCACCAGGACTCCACGAGGAGCAGTTCTTC
clone size: -
V gene: TRBV18
D gene: -
J gene: TRBJ2-1